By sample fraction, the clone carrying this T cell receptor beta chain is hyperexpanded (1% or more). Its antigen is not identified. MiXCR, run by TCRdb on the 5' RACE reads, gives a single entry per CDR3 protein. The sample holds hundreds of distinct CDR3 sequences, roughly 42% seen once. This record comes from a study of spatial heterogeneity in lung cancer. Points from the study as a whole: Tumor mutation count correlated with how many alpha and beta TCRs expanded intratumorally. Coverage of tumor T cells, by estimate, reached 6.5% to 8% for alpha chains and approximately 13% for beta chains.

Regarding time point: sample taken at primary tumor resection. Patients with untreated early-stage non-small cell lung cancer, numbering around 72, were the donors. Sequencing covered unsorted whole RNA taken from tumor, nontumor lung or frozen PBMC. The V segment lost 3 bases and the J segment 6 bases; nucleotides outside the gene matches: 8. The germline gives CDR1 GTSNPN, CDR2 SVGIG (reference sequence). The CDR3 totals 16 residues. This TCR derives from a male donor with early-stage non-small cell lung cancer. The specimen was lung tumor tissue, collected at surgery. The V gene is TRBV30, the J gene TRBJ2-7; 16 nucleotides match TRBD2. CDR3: CAWSFGGTSGRAEQYF. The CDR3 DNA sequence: TGTGCCTGGAGCTTCGGGGGGACTAGCGGGAGGGCCGAGCAGTACTTC. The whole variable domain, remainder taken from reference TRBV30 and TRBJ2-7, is SQTIHQWPATLVQPVGSPLSLECTVEGTSNPNLYWYRQAAGRGLQLLFYSVGIGQISSEVPQNLSASRPQDRQFILSSKKLLLSDSGFYLCAWSFGGTSGRAEQYFGPGTRLTVT.